The present T cell receptor beta chain was sequenced within a study of T cell responses to AZD1222 COVID-19 vaccine. Study-wide context: Some second doses came at about 4 weeks and others at about 12 weeks; these were pooled.

Study-wide results and caveats: Regions 160-218 and 743-854 dominated among vaccine-associated CD4 TCRs spanning spike. Recipients of AZD1222 seropositive at baseline numbered only 5 or 6. Females outnumbered males among donors, who were mostly white British; clonal diversity was possibly underestimated.

This clone was counted once. The target antigen is unknown. Method: immunoSEQ multiplex PCR; TCRdb's copy keeps in-frame clones and lacks some. The profile shows more than 95,000 clones, about 89% of them singletons. The CDR3 has 13 amino acids. Trimming left V 8 bases short and J 0 bases short, with 10 bases between. This material consisted of peripheral blood, taken on day 0 of AZD1222 vaccination. The sequence was collected from an adult in good health. The chain employs TRBV12-3 or TRBV12-4 and TRBJ2-5; D possibly corresponds to TRBD2 (6 bases). The CDR3: CASLGGNQETQYF. In nucleotides, the CDR3 is TGTGCCAGCCTTGGGGGGAACCAAGAGACCCAGTACTTC.